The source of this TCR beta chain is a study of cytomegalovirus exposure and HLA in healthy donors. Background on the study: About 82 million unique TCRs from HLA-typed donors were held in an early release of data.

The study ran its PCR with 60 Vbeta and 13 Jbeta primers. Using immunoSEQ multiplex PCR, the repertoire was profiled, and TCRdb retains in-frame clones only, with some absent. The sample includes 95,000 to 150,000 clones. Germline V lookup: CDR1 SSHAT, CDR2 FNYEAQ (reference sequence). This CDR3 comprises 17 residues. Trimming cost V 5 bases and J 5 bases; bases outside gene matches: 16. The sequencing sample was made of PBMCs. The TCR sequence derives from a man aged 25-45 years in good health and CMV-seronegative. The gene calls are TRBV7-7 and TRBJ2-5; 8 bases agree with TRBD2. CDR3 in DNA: TGTGCCAGCAGCCCAAATCTAGCGGGTCCCCTGGAGGAGACCCAGTACTTC. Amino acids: CASSPNLAGPLEETQYF.